Below are 20 T cell receptor beta chains sequenced from a single sample in a study of blood T cell repertoires in COVID-19 (dated by TCRdb to the early 2020s). Libraries were made using the immunoSEQ multiplex PCR assay. TCRdb re-hosts the immuneACCESS table, in-frame sequences only. Its copies lack some clones; in the studies checked, an unresolved V gene accounts for under half of them, and the cause for the rest is not known. The sample records about 350,000 clones, under 95% of which are singletons. In total, the top ten clones hold around 3.5% of the sample. Specimen: peripheral blood. These receptors were collected from a young woman who had recovered from COVID-19.

J is TRBJ2-7 and V is TRBV2; 8 bases map to TRBD2. From germline, CDR1 is SNHLY and CDR2 FYNNEI. The V gene end was trimmed by 6 bases and the J gene end by 0 bases; junction bases not matched to a gene: 10. The CDR3 consists of 16 residues. The CDR3 here is CASSETSAHSSYEQYV. DNA for the CDR3: TGTGCCAGCAGCGAGACTAGCGCCCATAGCTCCTACGAGCAGTACGTC.

The chain recombines TRBV15 with TRBJ1-1; D might be TRBD1 (5 bases). The CDR3 sequence is 14 residues long. Trimming took off 5 bases at V and 1 base at J, with 11 bases between the two ends. Germline V gene sequence: CDR1 LNHNV, CDR2 YYDKDF (reference sequence). CDR3 bases: TGTGCCACCAGCTTATACAGGTCGAACACTGAAGCTTTCTTT. This translates into CATSLYRSNTEAFF.

The CDR3 DNA is TGTGCCAGCAGCCTCAAGCGTCAGGGGGCGAATTTTTGGGAAAAACTGTTTTTT. This translates into CASSLKRQGANFWEKLFF. This rearrangement joins TRBV7-8 to TRBJ1-4; 8 bases map to TRBD1. V shed 5 bases and J 8 bases; nucleotides not matched to a gene: 19. The CDR3 extends over 18 amino acids. Germline CDR1 SGHVS, CDR2 FQNEAQ.

The V gene is TRBV28, the J gene TRBJ1-5, with D perhaps matching TRBD1 (6 bases). Per germline, CDR1 MDHEN and CDR2 SYDVKM. CDR3 size: 15 residues. V lost 5 bases to trimming and J lost 4 bases, with 15 bases between them. The CDR3 DNA is TGTGCCAGCAGTCCCCAGGGGCAGCTGAATCAGCCCCAGCATTTT. Amino acid sequence: CASSPQGQLNQPQHF.

The chain is built from TRBV27 and TRBJ1-6; TRBD1 aligns across 7 bases. Germline lookup yields CDR1 MNHEY and CDR2 SMNVEV (reference sequence). The CDR3 covers 19 residues. J gave up 5 bases and V 6 bases, and 19 bases lay outside the gene matches. In nucleotides, the CDR3 is TGTGCCAGCAGACGTACAGGGGTATCGGCACAATTGGATAATTCACCCCTCCACTTT. Its protein is CASRRTGVSAQLDNSPLHF.

The chain carries TRBV21-1 and TRBJ2-7; the table's D call, TRBD2, has no DNA check behind it. TRBV21-1 is shown as a pseudogene. The CDR3 is made up of 17 amino acids. In DNA form, the CDR3 reads TGTGCCAGCAAACTGAAACTAGCGGGAGGGGGTTGGGACGAGCAGTACGTC. As protein: CASKLKLAGGGWDEQYV.

The count of this clone is one. The chain couples TRBV4-1 to TRBJ1-2; 7 nucleotides line up with TRBD1. This CDR3 has 16 amino acids. The germline V gene has CDR1 MGHRA and CDR2 YSYEKL. The trim removed 4 bases at V and 8 bases at J, leaving 16 bases unmatched. The CDR3 spells CASSPNQRQGVGGYTF. The CDR3 coding sequence is TGCGCCAGCAGCCCTAATCAAAGGCAGGGGGTAGGAGGCTACACCTTC.

The chain links TRBV15 to TRBJ2-1; 10 positions agree with TRBD2. CDR1 and CDR2 (germline): LNHNV, YYDKDF (reference sequence). V was pared by 2 bases and J by 10 bases, with 11 bases of the junction left unmatched. The CDR3 is 16 residues long. In DNA, the CDR3 is TGTGCCACCAGCAGACCACTAGCGGGACTAACCGAGGAGCAGTTCTTC. It yields the protein CATSRPLAGLTEEQFF.

V and J are TRBV6-2 or TRBV6-3 and TRBJ1-1, with TRBD1 as a possible D gene (5 bases). With 5 bases removed from V and 0 bases from J, the gap between germline ends came to 13 bases. Germline V gene sequence: CDR1 MNHEY, CDR2 SVGEGT. The CDR3 consists of 15 residues. DNA for the CDR3: TGTGCCAGCAGTACCCAGACAGTAATGAACACTGAAGCTTTCTTT. Protein: CASSTQTVMNTEAFF.

The chain is built from TRBV7-2 and TRBJ2-3, with D possibly matching TRBD1 (5 bases). With 3 bases removed from V and 0 bases from J, the gap between germline ends came to 13 bases. The CDR3 totals 16 residues. In germline, CDR1 is SGHTA, CDR2 FQGNSA. CDR3 sequence reads: CASSFAQGRSTDTQYF. DNA for the CDR3: TGTGCCAGCAGCTTCGCTCAGGGTAGGAGCACAGATACGCAGTATTTT.

This clone occurred once. The chain uses TRBV10-2 and TRBJ2-5; 7 nucleotides agree with TRBD2. The J segment lost 2 bases and the V segment lost 1 base, leaving 7 bases of the junction unmatched. The CDR3 is made up of 16 amino acids. The germline gives CDR1 WSHSY, CDR2 SAAADI. This CDR3 is CASSEWGLPTQETQYF. The CDR3 DNA reads TGCGCCAGCAGTGAGTGGGGACTACCGACACAAGAGACCCAGTACTTC.

The V call is TRBV5-1, the J call TRBJ2-1; 8 nucleotides agree with TRBD2. Germline assignment: CDR1 SGHRS and CDR2 YFSETQ. The V segment lost 4 bases and the J segment 6 bases; nucleotides outside the gene matches: 6. The CDR3 runs to 14 residues. CDR3 bases: TGCGCCAGCAGCCCTCGGACTAGCTCCAATGAGCAGTTCTTC. Protein: CASSPRTSSNEQFF.

This sequence joins TRBV19 and TRBJ1-4; D is possibly TRBD1 (5 bases). V gave up 3 bases and J gave up 0 bases, with 14 bases separating them. Germline CDR1 and CDR2: LNHDA and SQIVND (reference sequence). There are 17 residues in the CDR3. The CDR3 here is CASSIPWGRATNEKLFF. In nucleotides, the CDR3 is TGTGCCAGTAGTATCCCCTGGGGCCGGGCAACTAATGAAAAACTGTTTTTT.

V and J are TRBV11-2 and TRBJ2-1; D perhaps matches TRBD2 (6 bases). Germline V gene lookup returns CDR1 SGHAT and CDR2 FQNNGV. CDR3 length: 14 amino acids. V lost 3 bases to trimming and J lost 2 bases, with 8 bases between them. CDR3 residues: CASSFSGTYNEQFF. In DNA form, the CDR3 reads TGTGCCAGCAGCTTTAGCGGAACCTACAATGAGCAGTTCTTC. The variable domain in full, with the rest retrieved from reference TRBV11-2 and TRBJ2-1, is EAGVAQSPRYKIIEKRQSVAFWCNPISGHATLYWYQQILGQGPKLLIQFQNNGVVDDSQLPKDRFSAERLKGVDSTLKIQPAKLEDSAVYLCASSFSGTYNEQFFGPGTRLTVL.

This rearrangement joins TRBV11-3 to TRBJ2-2; D might be TRBD1 (5 bases). CDR3 length: 16 amino acids. V lost 3 bases and J 4 bases, leaving 15 bases between the germline ends. CDR1 and CDR2 from the germline V gene are SGHNT and YENEEA. For the CDR3, the DNA is TGTGCCAGCAGCTTGCGATTGGGGCAGTCCACCGGGGAGCTGTTTTTT. It codes for CASSLRLGQSTGELFF.

V gene TRBV5-1 combines with J gene TRBJ1-6, with D uncertain. Per the germline V gene, CDR1 is SGHRS and CDR2 is YFSETQ. The V and J ends lost 1 base and 1 base respectively, with 12 bases between them. The CDR3 spans 17 residues. CDR3 protein: CASSLRIPTSYNSPLHF. DNA of the CDR3: TGCGCCAGCAGCTTGCGGATACCGACATCCTATAATTCACCCCTCCACTTT.

The gene calls are TRBV10-3 and TRBJ2-5; D is perhaps TRBD2 (5 bases). Germline V lookup: CDR1 ENHRY, CDR2 SYGVKD. The CDR3 contains 13 residues. The V and J ends lost 6 bases and 4 bases respectively, with 12 bases between them. CDR3 sequence reads: CAIRPSGVETQYF. In DNA, the CDR3 is TGTGCCATCAGACCATCCGGGGTAGAGACCCAGTACTTC.

This chain joins TRBV3-1 (or the pseudogene TRBV3-2) and TRBJ2-3; TRBD2 matches at 9 bases. CDR1 LGHDT and CDR2 YNNKEL come from the germline V gene (reference sequence). This CDR3 contains 14 residues. V was pared by 6 bases and J by 0 bases, with 1 base of the junction left unmatched. The CDR3 coding sequence is TGTGCCAGCAGTACTAGCGGGAGCACAGATACGCAGTATTTT. Its translation: CASSTSGSTDTQYF.

In its sample, this clone was seen once. The DNA for the CDR3 is TGCGCCAGCAGCCAAGAGCTAGCGGGAGGTGCAGATACGCAGTATTTT. Translating it yields CASSQELAGGADTQYF. The rearrangement joins TRBV4-1 to TRBJ2-3; 11 bases map to TRBD2. The CDR3 totals 16 residues. CDR1 and CDR2 (germline): MGHRA, YSYEKL. Trimming took 0 bases from V and 4 from J; bases not matched to a gene: 3.

Here the CDR3 DNA reads TGTGCCAGCAGCCAAAGGGCCACGACTAGCGGGATGCCCTACGAGCAGTACGTC. It yields the protein CASSQRATTSGMPYEQYV. The chain uses TRBV14 and TRBJ2-7; 11 nucleotides align to TRBD2. In germline, CDR1 is SGHDN, CDR2 FVKESK. The CDR3 is 18 residues long. V lost 2 bases to trimming and J lost 2 bases; unmatched junction nucleotides: 11.